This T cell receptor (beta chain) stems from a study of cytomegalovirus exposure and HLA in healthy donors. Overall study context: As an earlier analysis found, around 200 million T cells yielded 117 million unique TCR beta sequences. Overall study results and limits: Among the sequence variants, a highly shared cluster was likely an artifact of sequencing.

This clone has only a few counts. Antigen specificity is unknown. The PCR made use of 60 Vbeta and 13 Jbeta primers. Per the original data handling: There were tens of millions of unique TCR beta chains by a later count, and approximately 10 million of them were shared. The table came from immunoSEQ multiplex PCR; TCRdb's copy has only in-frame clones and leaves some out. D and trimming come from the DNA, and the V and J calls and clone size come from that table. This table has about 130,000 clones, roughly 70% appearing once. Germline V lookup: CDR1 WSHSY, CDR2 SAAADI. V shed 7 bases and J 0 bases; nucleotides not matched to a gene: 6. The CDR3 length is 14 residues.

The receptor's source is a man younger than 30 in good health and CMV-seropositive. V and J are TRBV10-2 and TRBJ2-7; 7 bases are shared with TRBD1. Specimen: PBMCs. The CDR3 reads CASTEPGGSYEQYF. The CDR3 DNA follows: TGCGCCAGCACCGAGCCAGGGGGCTCCTACGAGCAGTACTTC.